These 18 T cell receptor beta chains share one sample of origin, sequenced in a study of T cells in tumors after PD-1 blockade. Assay: immunoSEQ multiplex PCR; the TCRdb copy retains only in-frame clones and omits some. The sample includes about 15,000 clones, more than 65% of them seen just once. The sample here was PBMCs, taken after anti-PD-1 treatment. These receptors were collected from a human donor with basal cell carcinoma.

This clone was seen once. This chain links TRBV12-3 or TRBV12-4 with TRBJ2-7; D remains unclear. V dropped 6 bases and J dropped 2 bases, with 8 bases sitting between them. The CDR3 runs 12 residues. In DNA form, the CDR3 reads TGTGCCAGCAGCCCACATCCCTACGAGCAGTACTTC. Protein product: CASSPHPYEQYF.

As for this clone: The junction differs from germline at one of its ends, possibly a read error. In the same sample, other DNA sequences code for this CDR3. CDR3 bases: TGTGCCAGCTGTGACGGGGGGGCGCGGGTGGGGAGCTCCTACAATGAGCAGTTCTTC. It translates to CASCDGGARVGSSYNEQFF. The J gene is TRBJ2-1, the V gene TRBV2, with TRBD2 identical over 8 bases. This CDR3 spans 19 amino acids. The V gene's germline CDR1 is SNHLY and CDR2 FYNNEI.

The chain employs TRBV6-5 and TRBJ1-1, with D possibly being TRBD1 (6 bases). Germline loops: CDR1 MNHEY, CDR2 SVGAGI. V was pared by 0 bases and J by 7 bases, with 18 bases between. The CDR3 spans 16 residues. DNA of the CDR3: TGTGCCAGCAGTTACTCCCGACAGGCCCTAACTCATGAAGCTTTCTTT. Residues: CASSYSRQALTHEAFF.

As to this clone: A single base is all that separates this from a far larger clone, so a read error is likely. This sequence joins TRBV10-3 and TRBJ2-7; D gene uncertain. The CDR3 spans 11 residues. In germline, CDR1 is ENHRY, CDR2 SYGVKD. CDR3 protein: CAISGGNEQCF. In DNA form, the CDR3 reads TGTGCCATCAGTGGAGGTAACGAGCAGTGCTTC.

The genes are TRBV7-3 and TRBJ1-1; D may be TRBD1 (5 bases). The length of the CDR3 is 13 residues. V lost 6 bases and J lost 0, with 8 bases in between. The V gene's germline CDR1 is SGHTA and CDR2 FQGTGA. The CDR3 DNA sequence: TGTGCCAGCAGGACGGACATGAACACTGAAGCTTTCTTT. The encoded protein is CASRTDMNTEAFF.

V and J are TRBV6-5 and TRBJ2-7; tentatively, D is TRBD2 (5 bases). This CDR3 region has 13 residues. The V end was cut by 10 bases, the J end by 2 bases, with 15 bases between. The V gene's germline CDR1 is MNHEY and CDR2 SVGAGI. CDR3 loop: CAITLVGAYEQYF. CDR3 nucleotides: TGTGCCATAACACTGGTGGGAGCCTACGAGCAGTACTTC.

This clone has more than one count but fewer than ten. At one end, the junction sequence differs from germline, possibly due to a read error. Within the sample, other DNA sequences also encode this same CDR3. The V gene is TRBV2, the J gene TRBJ2-1; D perhaps matches TRBD2 (7 bases). This CDR3 is built from 19 residues. Germline CDR1 SNHLY, CDR2 FYNNEI. The CDR3 region is CARSYGGARVGSSYNEQFF. The CDR3 nucleotides are TGTGCCCGCAGTTATGGGGGGGCGCGGGTGGGGAGCTCCTACAATGAGCAGTTCTTC.

The gene calls are TRBV2 and TRBJ1-1, with TRBD1 matching 7 bases. After removal of 6 bases from V and 0 bases from J, the junction contained 7 bases not matched to a gene. The CDR3 spans 15 residues. Per germline, CDR1 SNHLY and CDR2 FYNNEI. CDR3 nucleotides: TGTGCCAGCAGCGACAGGGTGGGAATGAACACTGAAGCTTTCTTT. Its translation: CASSDRVGMNTEAFF. The whole variable domain, remainder taken from reference TRBV2 and TRBJ1-1, is EPEVTQTPSHQVTQMGQEVILRCVPISNHLYFYWYRQILGQKVEFLVSFYNNEISEKSEIFDDQFSVERPDGSNFTLKIRSTKLEDSAMYFCASSDRVGMNTEAFFGQGTRLTVV.

The V gene is TRBV4-1, the J gene TRBJ2-7; D is undetermined. This CDR3 spans 14 amino acids. V lost 0 bases to trimming and J lost 0 bases, with 6 bases between them. Germline V gives CDR1 MGHRA, CDR2 YSYEKL. CDR3 residues: CASSQDPASYEQYF. For the CDR3, the DNA is TGCGCCAGCAGCCAAGATCCGGCCTCCTACGAGCAGTACTTC.

V and J are TRBV6-1 and TRBJ1-2; D gene ambiguous. Trimming took 1 base from V and 4 from J, leaving 10 bases between them. The CDR3 loop spans 14 amino acids. Germline assignment: CDR1 MNHNS and CDR2 SASEGT. CDR3 loop: CASSEDGVIYGYTF. In nucleotides, the CDR3 is TGTGCCAGCAGTGAAGACGGGGTGATCTATGGCTACACCTTC.

The chain has TRBV10-3 and TRBJ2-3; TRBD2 agrees at 10 bases. J was trimmed by 4 bases and V by 10 bases; bases with no gene match: 8. Looked up from germline, CDR1 is ENHRY and CDR2 is SYGVKD. The CDR3 has 14 residues. CDR3 region: CATQTSGRADTQYF. Here the CDR3 DNA reads TGTGCCACTCAGACGAGCGGGAGGGCAGATACGCAGTATTTT.

V and J are TRBV5-6 and TRBJ1-6, with D possibly being TRBD1 (5 bases). Between the trimmed V and J ends, which lost 4 bases and 7 bases, there was a span of 12 bases. This CDR3 has 14 residues. Germline V lookup: CDR1 SGHDT, CDR2 YYEEEE. The CDR3 sequence is CASSRGTANSPLHF. As DNA, the CDR3 is TGTGCCAGCAGCAGAGGGACGGCGAATTCACCCCTCCACTTT.

The rearrangement uses TRBV30 and TRBJ1-3; D unresolved. The CDR3 is 13 residues long. The V end lost 4 bases, the J end lost 0 bases, and 7 bases lay between the germline ends. Germline CDR1 GTSNPN, CDR2 SVGIG (reference sequence). The CDR3 loop reads CAWMMGSGNTIYF. The CDR3 DNA reads TGTGCCTGGATGATGGGCTCTGGAAACACCATATATTTT.

The chain employs TRBV6-4 and TRBJ2-1; TRBD2 matches at 9 bases. The CDR3 is 14 amino acids. CDR1 is MRHNA, CDR2 SNTAGT, per germline. The V segment lost 5 bases and the J segment 7 bases; nucleotides outside the gene matches: 6. CDR3 sequence (DNA): TGTGCCAGCAGTCCGACTAGCGGTGTTAATGAGCAGTTCTTC. The encoded protein is CASSPTSGVNEQFF.

This chain uses TRBV4-1 with TRBJ2-1; 12 nucleotides match TRBD2. Trimming cost V 3 bases and J 5 bases; bases outside gene matches: 5. From germline, CDR1 is MGHRA and CDR2 YSYEKL. There are 16 residues in the CDR3. Here the CDR3 DNA reads TGCGCCAGCAGCCAGACTAGCGGGGGCCCGAACAATGAGCAGTTCTTC. Translation gives CASSQTSGGPNNEQFF.

This chain joins TRBV10-3 and TRBJ2-1; tentatively, D is TRBD2 (5 bases). Germline loops: CDR1 ENHRY, CDR2 SYGVKD. V shed 6 bases and J shed 6 bases, with 12 bases lying between them. The CDR3 runs 13 residues. The CDR3 bases are TGTGCCATCAGCACTAGTGTTCTCAATGAGCAGTTCTTC. Translation: CAISTSVLNEQFF.

The chain is built from TRBV5-1 and TRBJ2-5, with D uncertain. The germline CDR1 and CDR2 sequences are SGHRS and YFSETQ. The ends were cut back, 5 bases at V and 4 bases at J, with 12 bases in the middle. CDR3 length equals 13 residues. DNA for the CDR3: TGCGCCAGCAGGATAGCAGGCCCAGAGACCCAGTACTTC. As protein: CASRIAGPETQYF.

The chain employs TRBV2 and TRBJ2-5; the D call may be TRBD1 or TRBD2 (6 bases each). V gave up 8 bases and J gave up 2 bases, with 18 bases separating them. The CDR3 has 15 amino acids. Germline V gene data show CDR1 as SNHLY and CDR2 as FYNNEI. The CDR3 reads CASCKGGWRQETQYF. The CDR3 coding sequence is TGTGCCAGCTGCAAGGGGGGTTGGAGGCAAGAGACCCAGTACTTC.